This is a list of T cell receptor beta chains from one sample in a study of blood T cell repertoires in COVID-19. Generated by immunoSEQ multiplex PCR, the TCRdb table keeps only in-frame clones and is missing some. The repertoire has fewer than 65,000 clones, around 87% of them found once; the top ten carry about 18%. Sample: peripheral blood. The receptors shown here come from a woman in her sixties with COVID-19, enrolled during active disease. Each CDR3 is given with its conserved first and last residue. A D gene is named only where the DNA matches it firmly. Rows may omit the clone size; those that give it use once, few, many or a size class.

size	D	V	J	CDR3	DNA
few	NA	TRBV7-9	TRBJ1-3	CASSLGVSGNTIYF	TGTGCCAGCAGCTTAGGCGTATCTGGAAACACCATATATTTT
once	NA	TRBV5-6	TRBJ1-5	CASSLQAPNQPQHF	TGTGCCAGCAGTCTACAGGCGCCGAATCAGCCCCAGCATTTT
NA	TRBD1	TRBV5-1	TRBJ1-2	CASSLDSQGASYGYTF	TGCGCCAGCAGCTTGGATTCTCAGGGGGCGAGTTATGGCTACACCTTC
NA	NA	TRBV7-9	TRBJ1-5	CASSLVISPNSNQPQHF	TGTGCCAGCAGCTTAGTAATCAGTCCAAATAGCAATCAGCCCCAGCATTTT
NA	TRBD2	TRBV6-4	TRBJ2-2	CASRVEAGVVTGELFF	TGTGCCAGCAGAGTCGAAGCGGGAGTTGTCACCGGGGAGCTGTTTTTT
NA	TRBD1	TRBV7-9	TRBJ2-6	CASSTGQAAISGANVLTF	TGTGCCAGCAGCACCGGACAGGCCGCCATCTCTGGGGCCAACGTCCTGACTTTC
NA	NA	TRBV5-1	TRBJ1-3	CASSPIDGNGPGNTIYF	TGCGCCAGCAGCCCAATAGACGGGAACGGACCTGGAAACACCATATATTTT
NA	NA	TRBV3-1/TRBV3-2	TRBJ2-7	CASSQYRASYEQYF	TGTGCCAGCAGCCAATACAGGGCATCCTACGAGCAGTACTTC
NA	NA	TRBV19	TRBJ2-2	CATSRAGGPGELFF	TGTGCCACCTCACGGGCCGGGGGACCCGGGGAGCTGTTTTTT
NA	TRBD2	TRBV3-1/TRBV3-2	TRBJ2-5	CASSQFLAGVETQYF	TGTGCCAGCAGCCAATTTCTGGCGGGAGTAGAGACCCAGTACTTC
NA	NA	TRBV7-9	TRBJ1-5	CASSLSWAQNQPQHF	TGTGCCAGCAGCTTATCCTGGGCGCAAAATCAGCCCCAGCATTTT
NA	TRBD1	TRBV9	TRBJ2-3	CASSAYRGRTDTQYF	TGTGCCAGCAGCGCCTACAGGGGGCGCACAGATACGCAGTATTTT